Each of the 29 T cell receptor beta chains below was sequenced from the same sample in a study of blood T cell repertoires in COVID-19. TCRdb's table, derived via immunoSEQ multiplex PCR, lists solely in-frame clones and lacks some. The table shows roughly 120,000 clones, with 75% to 90% occurring only once. What was sequenced was peripheral blood. The receptors here all came from a man in his 70s with active or convalescent COVID-19.

The genes are TRBV6-4 and TRBJ1-5; weak D call: TRBD1 (6 bases). CDR1 and CDR2 (germline): MRHNA, SNTAGT. The CDR3 length is 16 residues. V dropped 0 bases and J dropped 6 bases, with 15 bases sitting between them. The CDR3, as DNA: TGTGCCAGCAGTGACTCGTCAGGGGAGAGTTGTCAGCCCCAGCATTTT. The encoded protein is CASSDSSGESCQPQHF.

This clone was seen a single time. V gene TRBV2 combines with J gene TRBJ2-7, with TRBD2 matching 7 bases. The V gene end was trimmed by 8 bases and the J gene end by 0 bases; junction bases not matched to a gene: 1. The CDR3 covers 12 residues. Per germline, CDR1 SNHLY and CDR2 FYNNEI. CDR3 sequence reads: CASGGGSYEQYF. The CDR3 DNA sequence: TGTGCCAGCGGGGGGGGCTCCTACGAGCAGTACTTC. Variable domain in full (rest from reference TRBV2 and TRBJ2-7): EPEVTQTPSHQVTQMGQEVILRCVPISNHLYFYWYRQILGQKVEFLVSFYNNEISEKSEIFDDQFSVERPDGSNFTLKIRSTKLEDSAMYFCASGGGSYEQYFGPGTRLTVT.

The J gene is TRBJ1-1, the V gene TRBV9; D not certain. The V gene lost 4 bases and the J gene lost 3 bases, with 10 bases spanning the gap. Germline loops: CDR1 SGDLS, CDR2 YYNGEE. The CDR3 totals 13 residues. The CDR3 is CASSPRVDTEAFF. The CDR3 DNA reads TGTGCCAGCAGCCCCCGAGTCGACACTGAAGCTTTCTTT.

The chain uses TRBV27 and TRBJ2-2, with D perhaps TRBD2 (5 bases). V was clipped by 6 bases and J by 6 bases, with 11 bases between them. In germline, CDR1 is MNHEY, CDR2 SMNVEV (reference sequence). The CDR3 sequence is 13 residues long. Written as DNA, the CDR3 is TGTGCCAGCAGACCCGGGGTGCCCGGGGAGCTGTTTTTT. This codes for CASRPGVPGELFF.

This clone has a single count. The chain carries TRBV28 and TRBJ2-7, with 8 bases aligning to TRBD2. The J segment lost 2 bases and the V segment lost 4 bases, leaving 7 bases of the junction unmatched. The CDR3 totals 15 residues. Germline CDR1 MDHEN, CDR2 SYDVKM. The DNA for the CDR3 is TGTGCCAGCAGTTCCCCCGCGGGGGGCGCCTACGAGCAGTACTTC. Its translation: CASSSPAGGAYEQYF.

The chain recombines TRBV28 with TRBJ2-7; maybe TRBD2 (6 bases). V lost 2 bases and J 2 bases, leaving 16 bases between the germline ends. Looked up from germline, CDR1 is MDHEN and CDR2 is SYDVKM. This CDR3 contains 16 residues. The CDR3 region has the DNA TGTGCCAGCAGTTTAGGAGGGGCGGCGCAGGCCTACGAGCAGTACTTC. Amino acid sequence: CASSLGGAAQAYEQYF. Full variable domain (rest looked up from reference TRBV28 and TRBJ2-7): DVKVTQSSRYLVKRTGEKVFLECVQDMDHENMFWYRQDPGLGLRLIYFSYDVKMKEKGDIPEGYSVSREKKERFSLILESASTNQTSMYLCASSLGGAAQAYEQYFGPGTRLTVT.

This chain links TRBV2 with TRBJ2-5, with 8 bases matching TRBD1. CDR1 is SNHLY and CDR2 is FYNNEI in the germline V gene. Trimming cost V 6 bases and J 2 bases; bases outside gene matches: 8. The CDR3 contains 15 residues. The CDR3 here is CASSQGAGTQETQYF. DNA for the CDR3: TGTGCCAGCAGCCAGGGGGCAGGGACTCAAGAGACCCAGTACTTC. The full variable domain, with the rest looked up from reference TRBV2 and TRBJ2-5, is EPEVTQTPSHQVTQMGQEVILRCVPISNHLYFYWYRQILGQKVEFLVSFYNNEISEKSEIFDDQFSVERPDGSNFTLKIRSTKLEDSAMYFCASSQGAGTQETQYFGPGTRLLVL.

This sequence joins TRBV5-1 and TRBJ2-5; no clear D. Germline CDR1 reads SGHRS; CDR2 reads YFSETQ. Trimming pared 7 bases from V and 2 bases from J, leaving 6 bases between. The CDR3 totals 11 residues. This chain's CDR3 is CASVGQETQYF. The CDR3 DNA sequence: TGCGCCAGCGTCGGGCAAGAGACCCAGTACTTC.

The J gene is TRBJ2-5, the V gene TRBV5-1; unclear D gene. The CDR3 loop spans 11 amino acids. Germline V gene sequence: CDR1 SGHRS, CDR2 YFSETQ. Trimming took 6 bases from V and 7 from J, leaving 10 bases between them. The CDR3, as DNA: TGCGCCAGCATACCCTCAGGGACCCAGTACTTC. Protein: CASIPSGTQYF.

The V and J genes are TRBV5-1 and TRBJ1-4; D remains unclear. Looked up from germline, CDR1 is SGHRS and CDR2 is YFSETQ. V lost 0 bases to trimming and J lost 0 bases, with 6 bases between them. The CDR3 has 15 amino acids. This CDR3 reads CASSLEGATNEKLFF. CDR3 nucleotide sequence: TGCGCCAGCAGCTTGGAGGGAGCAACTAATGAAAAACTGTTTTTT.

J is TRBJ1-1 and V is TRBV19, with 7 bases that match TRBD1. From germline, CDR1 is LNHDA and CDR2 SQIVND (reference sequence). This CDR3 has 14 amino acids. The V segment lost 5 bases and the J segment 3 bases; nucleotides outside the gene matches: 6. This CDR3 reads CASSQTGQDTEAFF. The CDR3 DNA reads as TGTGCCAGTAGTCAGACCGGACAGGACACTGAAGCTTTCTTT.

The chain joins TRBV11-2 to TRBJ1-2; no firm D call. V was trimmed by 0 bases and J by 4 bases, leaving 9 bases between them. The CDR3 has 14 amino acids. From germline, CDR1 is SGHAT and CDR2 FQNNGV. CDR3 nucleotides: TGTGCCAGCAGCTTAGAGGCGGGGATCTATGGCTACACCTTC. Translated, it gives CASSLEAGIYGYTF.

V gene TRBV12-5 combines with J gene TRBJ2-3, with 8 bases lining up with TRBD2. Per the germline V gene, CDR1 is LGHNT and CDR2 is FRNRAP. J was trimmed by 5 bases and V by 2 bases; bases with no gene match: 15. The CDR3 length is 18 residues. CDR3 DNA: TGTGCTAGTGGTTTGCTTCGCCCGGGACTAGAAACGGGAGATACGCAGTATTTT. This sequence encodes CASGLLRPGLETGDTQYF.

J is TRBJ2-7 and V is TRBV7-9, with 7 bases that match TRBD1. Germline V lookup: CDR1 SEHNR, CDR2 FQNEAQ (reference sequence). The trim removed 3 bases at V and 3 bases at J, leaving 5 bases unmatched. The CDR3 covers 14 residues. The CDR3 sequence is CASSFGQGVYEQYF. The CDR3 DNA reads TGTGCCAGCAGCTTTGGGCAGGGGGTCTACGAGCAGTACTTC.

V and J are TRBV11-2 and TRBJ1-2, with TRBD1 identical over 11 bases. Germline CDR1 and CDR2: SGHAT and FQNNGV. The CDR3 has 15 amino acids. V dropped 1 base and J dropped 7; count of bases not matched to a gene: 5. The CDR3 loop is CASSLGTGGASGYTF. The CDR3, as DNA: TGTGCCAGCAGCTTAGGGACAGGGGGCGCGTCTGGCTACACCTTC.

This CDR3 reads CASSLTTGGDYEQYF. In nucleotides, the CDR3 is TGTGCCAGCAGCTTAACAACGGGAGGGGACTACGAGCAGTACTTC. V and J are TRBV7-6 and TRBJ2-7, with 8 bases aligning to TRBD2. After removal of 2 bases from V and 3 bases from J, the junction contained 6 bases not matched to a gene. This CDR3 comprises 15 residues. CDR1 is SGHVS and CDR2 is FNYEAQ in the germline V gene.

The chain is built from TRBV11-3 and TRBJ2-1; TRBD1 is a possible D gene (5 bases). The CDR3 extends over 13 amino acids. Germline CDR1 reads SGHNT; CDR2 reads YENEEA. V dropped 3 bases and J dropped 4 bases, with 7 bases sitting between them. CDR3: CASSFRVYNEQFF. The DNA for the CDR3 is TGTGCCAGCAGCTTCAGGGTTTACAATGAGCAGTTCTTC.

V gene TRBV12-5 combines with J gene TRBJ2-5; possible D gene TRBD2, 6 bases. CDR3 length: 14 residues. The germline V gene encodes CDR1 LGHNT and CDR2 FRNRAP. V was pared by 6 bases and J by 1 base, with 12 bases between. CDR3 sequence: CASGPGLSQETQYF. In DNA, the CDR3 is TGTGCTAGTGGCCCGGGACTTTCCCAAGAGACCCAGTACTTC.

The rearrangement uses TRBV7-6 and TRBJ2-7; 8 bases agree with TRBD2. Germline V gene lookup returns CDR1 SGHVS and CDR2 FNYEAQ. The V segment lost 6 bases and the J segment 3 bases; nucleotides outside the gene matches: 10. This CDR3 is 15 amino acids long. CDR3 amino acids: CASSPQAGLGYEQYF. CDR3 DNA: TGTGCCAGCAGTCCCCAGGCGGGACTAGGCTACGAGCAGTACTTC.

This chain connects TRBV24-1 to TRBJ1-5; D remains unclear. V was shortened by 12 bases and J by 0 bases, with 8 bases between the two germline ends. The CDR3 totals 12 residues. Germline V lookup: CDR1 KGHDR, CDR2 SFDVKD. CDR3 in DNA: TGTGCCTCCTCAGATAGCAATCAGCCCCAGCATTTT. It specifies CASSDSNQPQHF.

J is TRBJ2-7 and V is TRBV6-6; 7 bases agree with TRBD2. This CDR3 has 14 amino acids. The V and J ends lost 5 bases and 0 bases, in that order; junction bases with no gene match: 4. Germline lookup yields CDR1 MNHNY and CDR2 SVGAGI (reference sequence). The CDR3 bases are TGTGCCAGCAGTCCCCAGCGGGACTCCTACGAGCAGTACTTC. It is translated as CASSPQRDSYEQYF.

The gene calls are TRBV6-2 or TRBV6-3 and TRBJ1-5; 7 bases align to TRBD1. V dropped 5 bases and J dropped 0; count of bases not matched to a gene: 10. The CDR3 totals 17 residues. Germline V gene lookup returns CDR1 MNHEY and CDR2 SVGEGT. The CDR3: CASSGRGQLNSNQPQHF. CDR3 nucleotide sequence: TGTGCCAGCAGTGGCCGGGGACAGCTGAATAGCAATCAGCCCCAGCATTTT.

This chain joins TRBV28 and TRBJ1-3, with D possibly TRBD1 on 6 matching bases. The CDR3 loop spans 15 amino acids. CDR1 is MDHEN, CDR2 SYDVKM, per germline. V was trimmed by 5 bases and J by 0 bases, leaving 11 bases between them. The CDR3 DNA reads as TGTGCCAGCAGTCTCACCAGGGGCTCTGGAAACACCATATATTTT. As protein: CASSLTRGSGNTIYF.

The J gene is TRBJ2-5, the V gene TRBV27, with D perhaps TRBD1 (6 bases). Germline assignment: CDR1 MNHEY and CDR2 SMNVEV (reference sequence). The CDR3 extends over 13 amino acids. Trimming pared 7 bases from V and 0 bases from J, leaving 9 bases between. CDR3 loop: CASTDRYQETQYF. CDR3 DNA sequence: TGTGCCAGCACCGACAGGTACCAAGAGACCCAGTACTTC.

The chain couples TRBV10-3 to TRBJ1-2; 7 bases map to TRBD1. This CDR3 contains 14 residues. Germline loops: CDR1 ENHRY, CDR2 SYGVKD. V shed 2 bases and J 3 bases; nucleotides not matched to a gene: 3. The CDR3 DNA reads TGTGCCATCAGTGAGCGTCAGGGGGACTATGGCTACACCTTC. Protein: CAISERQGDYGYTF.

The V gene is TRBV3-1 (or the pseudogene TRBV3-2), the J gene TRBJ1-3; D is perhaps TRBD1 (6 bases). Germline V gives CDR1 LGHDT, CDR2 YNNKEL (reference sequence). CDR3 length equals 14 residues. V shed 1 base and J shed 7 bases, with 11 bases lying between them. The CDR3 nucleotides read TGTGCCAGCAGCCAAGGTGGGCAGGGGAACACCATATATTTT. Encoded protein: CASSQGGQGNTIYF.

CDR3 DNA: TGTGCCAGCAGTTCCGGAGGGGACAACTATGGCTACACCTTC. It codes for CASSSGGDNYGYTF. V usage is TRBV28 and J usage is TRBJ1-2; a weak D match, TRBD1 (5 bases). The CDR3 totals 14 residues. The germline V and J ends were trimmed by 4 bases and 2 bases, with 11 bases remaining between them. From germline, CDR1 is MDHEN and CDR2 SYDVKM.

A word on this clone: A read error may produce the germline difference seen at one junction end. The genes are TRBV7-7 and TRBJ2-3; 10 bases are a match to TRBD1. In germline, CDR1 is SSHAT, CDR2 FNYEAQ (reference sequence). The CDR3 has 15 amino acids. CDR3 amino acids: CASSKTGGGSDTQYF. The CDR3 coding sequence is TGTGCTAGCAGCAAGACAGGGGGCGGGTCAGATACGCAGTATTTT.

This sequence joins TRBV6-5 and TRBJ2-7; TRBD1 agrees at 9 bases. Germline CDR1 reads MNHEY; CDR2 reads SVGAGI. The length of the CDR3 is 16 residues. Losses at the gene ends were 0 bases for V and 3 bases for J; bases not matched to a gene: 6. CDR3 amino acids: CASSYSSGTGIYEQYF. CDR3 coding DNA: TGTGCCAGCAGTTACTCGTCCGGGACAGGGATCTACGAGCAGTACTTC.